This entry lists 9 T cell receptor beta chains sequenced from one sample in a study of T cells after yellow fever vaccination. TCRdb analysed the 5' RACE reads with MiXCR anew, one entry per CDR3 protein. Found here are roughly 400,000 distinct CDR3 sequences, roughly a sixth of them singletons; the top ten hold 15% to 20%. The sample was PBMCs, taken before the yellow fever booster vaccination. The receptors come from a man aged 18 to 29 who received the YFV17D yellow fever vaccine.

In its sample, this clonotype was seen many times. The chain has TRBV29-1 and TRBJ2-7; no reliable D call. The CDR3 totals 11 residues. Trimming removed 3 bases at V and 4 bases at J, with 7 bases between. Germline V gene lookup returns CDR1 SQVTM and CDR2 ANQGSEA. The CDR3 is CSVDSGYEQYF. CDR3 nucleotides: TGCAGCGTTGACTCTGGATACGAGCAGTACTTC.

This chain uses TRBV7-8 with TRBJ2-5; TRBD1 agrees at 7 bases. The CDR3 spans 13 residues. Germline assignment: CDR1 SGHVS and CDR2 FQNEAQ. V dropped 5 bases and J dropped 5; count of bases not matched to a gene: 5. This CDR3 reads CASSLQQGETQYF. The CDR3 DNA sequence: TGTGCCAGCAGCCTCCAACAGGGGGAGACCCAGTACTTC.

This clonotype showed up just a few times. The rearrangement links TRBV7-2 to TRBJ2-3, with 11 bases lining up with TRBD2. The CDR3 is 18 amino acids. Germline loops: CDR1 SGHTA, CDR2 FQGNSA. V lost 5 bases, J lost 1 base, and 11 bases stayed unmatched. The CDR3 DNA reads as TGTGCCAGCAGCCTAACCCCCCTACTAGCGGGGGGCACAGATACGCAGTATTTT. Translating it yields CASSLTPLLAGGTDTQYF. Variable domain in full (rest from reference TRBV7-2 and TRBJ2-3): GAGVSQSPSNKVTEKGKDVELRCDPISGHTALYWYRQSLGQGLEFLIYFQGNSAPDKSGLPSDRFSAERTGGSVSTLTIQRTQQEDSAVYLCASSLTPLLAGGTDTQYFGPGTRLTVL.

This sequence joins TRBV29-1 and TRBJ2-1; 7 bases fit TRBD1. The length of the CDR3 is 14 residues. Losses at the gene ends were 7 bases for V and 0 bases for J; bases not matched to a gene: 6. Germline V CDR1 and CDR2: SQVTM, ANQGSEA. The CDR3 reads CSAPGQSSYNEQFF. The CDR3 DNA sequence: TGCAGCGCACCGGGACAGAGCTCCTACAATGAGCAGTTCTTC.

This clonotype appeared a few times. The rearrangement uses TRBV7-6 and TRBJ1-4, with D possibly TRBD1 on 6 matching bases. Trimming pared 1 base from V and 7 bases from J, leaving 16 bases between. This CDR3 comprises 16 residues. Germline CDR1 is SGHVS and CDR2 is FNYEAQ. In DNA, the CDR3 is TGTGCCAGCAGCTTAGAAACCCGGGGGCAGGGTGAAAAACTGTTTTTT. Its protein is CASSLETRGQGEKLFF.

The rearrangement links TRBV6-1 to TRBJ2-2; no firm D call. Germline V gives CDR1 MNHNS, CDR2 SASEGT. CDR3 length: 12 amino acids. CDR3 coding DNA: TGTGCAAGCTTTTATTGGGCCGGGGAGCTGTTTTTT. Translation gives CASFYWAGELFF.

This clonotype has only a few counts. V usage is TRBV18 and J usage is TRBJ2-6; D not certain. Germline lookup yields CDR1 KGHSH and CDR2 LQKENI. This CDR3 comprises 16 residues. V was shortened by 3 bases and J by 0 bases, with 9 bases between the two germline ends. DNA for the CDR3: TGTGCCAGCTCACCGCTCGCGAACTCTGGGGCCAACGTCCTGACTTTC. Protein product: CASSPLANSGANVLTF. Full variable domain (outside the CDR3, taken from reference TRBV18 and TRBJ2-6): NAGVMQNPRHLVRRRGQEARLRCSPMKGHSHVYWYRQLPEEGLKFMVYLQKENIIDESGMPKERFSAEFPKEGPSILRIQQVVRGDSAAYFCASSPLANSGANVLTFGAGSRLTVL.

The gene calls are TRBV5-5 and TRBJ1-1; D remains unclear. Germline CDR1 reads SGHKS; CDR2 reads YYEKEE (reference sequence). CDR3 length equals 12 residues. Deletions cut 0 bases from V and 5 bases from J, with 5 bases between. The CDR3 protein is CASSLVQTEAFF. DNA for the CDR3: TGTGCCAGCAGCTTGGTCCAGACTGAAGCTTTCTTT.

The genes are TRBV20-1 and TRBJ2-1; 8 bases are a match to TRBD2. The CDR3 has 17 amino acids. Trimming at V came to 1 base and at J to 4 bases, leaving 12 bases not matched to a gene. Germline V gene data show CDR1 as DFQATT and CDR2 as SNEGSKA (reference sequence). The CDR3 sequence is CSARATGGAHKYNEQFF. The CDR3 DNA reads TGCAGTGCTAGAGCTACGGGGGGGGCGCATAAGTACAATGAGCAGTTCTTC.